This T cell receptor beta chain is drawn from a study of blood T cell repertoires in COVID-19. This clone appeared a single time. Sequencing was performed with immunoSEQ multiplex PCR; in TCRdb, only in-frame clones are kept and a portion is missing. This table has about 150,000 clones, 82% appearing once. Trimming removed 0 bases from V and 0 bases from J; junction bases left unmatched: 6. Germline CDR1 and CDR2: MGHRA and YSYEKL. The CDR3 contains 17 residues. Sequenced material: peripheral blood. V usage is TRBV4-1 and J usage is TRBJ2-5; TRBD1 matches 8 bases. The TCR originated in an elderly woman with active or convalescent COVID-19. The CDR3 nucleotides read TGCGCCAGCAGCCAAGATTTGGACAGGGCGTACCAAGAGACCCAGTACTTC. Protein sequence: CASSQDLDRAYQETQYF.